Presented here are 21 T cell receptor beta chains from one specimen sequenced in a study of CD8+ T cells in alopecia areata. Isolated RNA was reverse transcribed into cDNA used as the sequencing template. Sequencing was performed with immunoSEQ multiplex PCR; in TCRdb, only in-frame clones are kept and a portion is missing. The table records 60,000 to 65,000 clones, around 40% of them present only once. The sample consisted of NKG2D-low CD8+ T cells sorted from blood. The receptors shown here come from a human donor with alopecia areata.

The chain couples TRBV6-6 to TRBJ2-7, with TRBD1 matching over 7 bases. Germline CDR1 MNHNY, CDR2 SVGAGI (reference sequence). The CDR3 consists of 13 residues. With V trimmed by 5 bases and J by 3 bases, 4 bases remained unmatched. CDR3 sequence reads: CASSTRQGYEQYF. CDR3 nucleotide sequence: TGTGCCAGCAGTACTCGACAGGGCTACGAGCAGTACTTC.

The rearrangement joins TRBV7-8 to TRBJ1-5; D perhaps matches TRBD1 (6 bases). Germline V lookup: CDR1 SGHVS, CDR2 FQNEAQ. Trimming cost V 4 bases and J 6 bases, with 13 bases left between them. This CDR3 is built from 14 residues. The CDR3 is CASSSLQGAQPQHF. The CDR3 nucleotides are TGTGCCAGCAGCTCCCTACAGGGCGCTCAGCCCCAGCATTTT.

J is TRBJ2-7 and V is TRBV29-1; D is tentatively TRBD1 or TRBD2 (5 bases each). The CDR3 runs 11 residues. V was shortened by 5 bases and J by 6 bases, with 11 bases between the two germline ends. Germline CDR1 reads SQVTM; CDR2 reads ANQGSEA. This CDR3 reads CSVHQGTEQYF. The CDR3, as DNA: TGCAGCGTTCATCAAGGGACCGAGCAGTACTTC.

J is TRBJ2-7 and V is TRBV4-3; 9 bases map to TRBD2. The CDR3 length is 13 residues. Germline-derived CDR1 and CDR2 are LGHNA and YSLEER. Germline trimming cut 3 bases from V and 5 bases from J; bases unmatched to any gene: 2. Here the CDR3 reads CASSQRGGDEQYF. CDR3 coding DNA: TGCGCCAGCAGCCAGCGGGGGGGAGACGAGCAGTACTTC.

The chain combines TRBV7-9 with TRBJ2-7, with 7 positions matching TRBD1. Germline V lookup: CDR1 SEHNR, CDR2 FQNEAQ (reference sequence). Losses at the gene ends were 11 bases for V and 2 bases for J; bases not matched to a gene: 6. The CDR3 length is 12 residues. The CDR3 DNA reads TGTGCCGCGAGGGGGCAAACCTACGAGCAGTACTTC. As protein: CAARGQTYEQYF.

The chain links TRBV5-4 to TRBJ2-1; D uncertain. Germline values: CDR1 SGHNT, CDR2 YYREEE (reference sequence). The V and J ends lost 4 bases and 4 bases respectively, with 15 bases between them. This CDR3 has 15 amino acids. The CDR3 DNA sequence: TGTGCCAGCAGCCCTACCCGGACCGGATACAATGAGCAGTTCTTC. Residues: CASSPTRTGYNEQFF.

This clone came up a few times. The genes are TRBV28 and TRBJ1-2, with D unclear. The CDR3 covers 14 residues. CDR1 MDHEN and CDR2 SYDVKM come from the germline V gene. Trimming left V 5 bases short and J 3 bases short, with 13 bases between. CDR3: CASSPANSHYGYTF. DNA of the CDR3: TGTGCCAGCAGTCCGGCAAACAGCCACTATGGCTACACCTTC.

The rearrangement uses TRBV5-1 and TRBJ2-5, with 7 bases lining up with TRBD2. Germline values: CDR1 SGHRS, CDR2 YFSETQ. The ends lost 2 bases at V and 5 bases at J; junction bases unmatched: 6. CDR3 length: 14 residues. The CDR3 DNA sequence: TGCGCCAGCAGCTTACCGGGGAGGGGTGAGACCCAGTACTTC. Its protein product is CASSLPGRGETQYF.

This clone appeared a few times. The rearrangement links TRBV6-6 to TRBJ2-7; 11 bases map to TRBD1. CDR1 is MNHNY, CDR2 SVGAGI, per germline (reference sequence). This CDR3 is 15 amino acids long. V lost 5 bases and J lost 3; bases outside the gene matches: 6. The CDR3 spells CASSLEGTGGYEQYF. The CDR3 coding sequence is TGTGCCAGCAGTCTCGAGGGGACAGGGGGCTACGAGCAGTACTTC.

The sample holds a few counts of this clone. The chain uses TRBV27 and TRBJ2-5, with 12 bases lining up with TRBD2. Trimming cost V 3 bases and J 5 bases; bases outside gene matches: 4. CDR1 is MNHEY, CDR2 SMNVEV, per germline (reference sequence). The CDR3 has 15 residues. DNA for the CDR3: TGTGCCAGCAGTTTGGGGACTAGCGGGTCCGAGACCCAGTACTTC. It codes for CASSLGTSGSETQYF.

At least ten counts were recorded for this clone. J is TRBJ2-7 and V is TRBV13, with 13 bases fitting TRBD2. CDR1 is PRHDT, CDR2 FYEKMQ, per germline (reference sequence). The CDR3 is 16 residues long. The V and J ends lost 5 bases and 0 bases, in that order; junction bases with no gene match: 4. CDR3 amino acids: CASSTRTSGSSYEQYF. CDR3 nucleotides: TGTGCCAGCAGCACCCGGACTAGCGGGAGCTCCTACGAGCAGTACTTC.

The chain couples TRBV5-1 to TRBJ2-7; TRBD1 matches 9 bases. Trimming at V came to 2 bases and at J to 3 bases, leaving 3 bases not matched to a gene. The length of the CDR3 is 14 residues. Germline-derived CDR1 and CDR2 are SGHRS and YFSETQ. The CDR3 reads CASSFPGQGYEQYF. The CDR3 DNA sequence: TGCGCCAGCAGCTTCCCGGGACAGGGCTACGAGCAGTACTTC.

The table lists this clone with a few counts. J is TRBJ2-3 and V is TRBV19; D uncertain. CDR1 and CDR2 from the germline V gene are LNHDA and SQIVND (reference sequence). Trimming stripped 9 bases from V and 2 bases from J, with 15 bases between. The CDR3 is 14 residues long. The CDR3 loop is CASSTGKPTDTQYF. The CDR3 region has the DNA TGTGCCAGCTCCACCGGAAAACCCACAGATACGCAGTATTTT.

CDR3 amino acids: CSVEAGGGNQPQHF. The CDR3 DNA sequence: TGCAGCGTTGAAGCGGGGGGGGGCAATCAGCCCCAGCATTTT. The V gene is TRBV29-1, the J gene TRBJ1-5; D might be TRBD1 (5 bases). Germline V gives CDR1 SQVTM, CDR2 ANQGSEA. This CDR3 spans 14 amino acids. V lost 1 base to trimming and J lost 2 bases, with 9 bases between them.

With regard to this clone: Only one base separates this from a far larger clonotype, so it likely reflects a read error. The chain links TRBV13 to TRBJ2-7; maybe TRBD1 (6 bases). Germline assignment: CDR1 PRHDT and CDR2 FYEKMQ (reference sequence). With 4 bases removed from V and 4 bases from J, the gap between germline ends came to 11 bases. The CDR3 runs 13 residues. The CDR3 protein is CASSWDKSYEQYF. DNA for the CDR3: TGTGCCAGCAGCTGGGACAAGTCGTACGAGCAGTACTTC.

The chain carries TRBV28 and TRBJ2-5; 12 bases agree with TRBD1. V shed 6 bases and J 5 bases; nucleotides not matched to a gene: 10. The germline V gene has CDR1 MDHEN and CDR2 SYDVKM. CDR3 length equals 16 residues. DNA for the CDR3: TGTGCCAGCAGCCTCCCGGGACAGGGGGCGAGGGAGACCCAGTACTTC. Its protein is CASSLPGQGARETQYF.

The V call is TRBV18, the J call TRBJ2-1; D is unresolved. The CDR3 extends over 12 amino acids. With 0 bases removed from V and 6 bases from J, the gap between germline ends came to 3 bases. CDR1 is KGHSH, CDR2 LQKENI, per germline. This CDR3 is CASSPPSNEQFF. The CDR3 region has the DNA TGTGCCAGCTCACCACCTTCCAATGAGCAGTTCTTC. Together with reference TRBV18 and TRBJ2-1, the CDR3 gives the full variable domain: NAGVMQNPRHLVRRRGQEARLRCSPMKGHSHVYWYRQLPEEGLKFMVYLQKENIIDESGMPKERFSAEFPKEGPSILRIQQVVRGDSAAYFCASSPPSNEQFFGPGTRLTVL.

V gene TRBV7-9 combines with J gene TRBJ2-2; no reliable D call. The CDR3 extends over 11 amino acids. CDR1 is SEHNR, CDR2 FQNEAQ, per germline (reference sequence). V was shortened by 5 bases and J by 7 bases, with 5 bases between the two germline ends. CDR3 bases: TGTGCCAGCAGCCCGTACGGGGAGCTGTTTTTT. This encodes CASSPYGELFF.

This chain uses TRBV7-9 with TRBJ2-1; 9 nucleotides line up with TRBD2. The germline V gene has CDR1 SEHNR and CDR2 FQNEAQ (reference sequence). V shed 5 bases and J 7 bases; nucleotides not matched to a gene: 9. The CDR3 length is 15 residues. DNA for the CDR3: TGTGCCAGCAGCCCCCGGGGCGGGGGGGCGAATGAGCAGTTCTTC. Amino acid sequence: CASSPRGGGANEQFF.

This clone occurred a few times. The genes are TRBV28 and TRBJ1-2; D is undetermined. V lost 4 bases and J 4 bases, leaving 7 bases between the germline ends. Per germline, CDR1 MDHEN and CDR2 SYDVKM. CDR3 length: 12 amino acids. The chain's CDR3 is CASSSDLYGYTF. CDR3 in DNA: TGTGCCAGCAGTTCAGACCTCTATGGCTACACCTTC.

The chain employs TRBV11-2 and TRBJ1-2; D is unclear. Trimming left V 6 bases short and J 7 bases short, with 12 bases between. CDR1 and CDR2 from the germline V gene are SGHAT and FQNNGV. The CDR3 totals 12 residues. Here the CDR3 DNA reads TGTGCCAGCAGTGATTCTTCAGGTGGCTACACCTTC. Protein: CASSDSSGGYTF.